This TCR beta chain appears in the sequencing data of a study of cytomegalovirus exposure and HLA in healthy donors. Study results and limitations: Rarity characterized most TCR sequences, yet some public TCRs appeared in many donors. Subsequent analysis of the roughly 120 validation repertoires found a tendency for first-cohort TCR clusters to co-occur.

Method: immunoSEQ multiplex PCR; TCRdb's copy keeps in-frame clones and lacks some. This sample has 250,000 or so clones, with about 83% found just once. This clone is a singleton in its sample. Its antigen is currently unknown. The ends lost 3 bases at V and 8 bases at J; junction bases unmatched: 9. Germline values: CDR1 KGHSH, CDR2 LQKENI. The CDR3 has 14 amino acids. Sequencing was carried out using PBMCs. The V gene is TRBV18, the J gene TRBJ1-2, with 7 bases fitting TRBD1. The sequence came from a man aged 18 to 29 in good health and CMV-seronegative. CDR3 DNA sequence: TGTGCCAGCTCACCTGCTGTGACAGGGCAGGGCTACACCTTC. Its protein is CASSPAVTGQGYTF.